This is a list of T cell receptor beta chains from one sample in a study of T cells in Graves' hyperthyroidism and ophthalmopathy. TCRdb used MiXCR to reprocess the multiplex PCR reads, holding one entry per CDR3 protein. The table includes 600,000 or so distinct CDR3 sequences, more than 12% detected once. Source material: blood. These receptors came from a woman aged 45-60 years with Graves' ophthalmopathy. The CDR3 runs from the conserved cysteine through the conserved F or W. Only some rows state a clone size, as once, few, many or a class for expanded clones.

clone_size j_call v_call cdr3_aa
NA TRBJ2-2 TRBV6-1 CASTPLAGAAGELFF
NA TRBJ2-3 TRBV9 CASSVGTSGSSPDTQYF
few TRBJ2-3 TRBV20-1 CSARDLVRGTDTQYF
few TRBJ2-1 TRBV10-3 CAIRARAGEEQFF
many TRBJ2-7 TRBV28 CASSFLDRDTYEQYF
many TRBJ1-5 TRBV3-1 CASSHTPGNNQPQHF
many TRBJ1-2 TRBV28 CASSKKHTTSLNYGYTF
many TRBJ2-7 TRBV28 CASSLYRNYEQYF
many TRBJ2-1 TRBV11-2 CASSLDRGLAIDEQFF
many TRBJ2-1 TRBV7-2 CASSTGGSSYNEQFF
many TRBJ2-6 TRBV27 CASSLMGNSGANVLTF
many TRBJ2-7 TRBV18 CASSPPDRYTYEQYF
many TRBJ1-2 TRBV2 CASRDSTNYGYTF
many TRBJ2-7 TRBV28 CASSLALGLAGNYEQYF
NA TRBJ2-3 TRBV7-9 CASSGLGGRWEEHADTQYF
few TRBJ2-1 TRBV6-1 CASSSLTSGKGYNEQFF
many TRBJ2-1 TRBV18 CASSPIAGTYNEQFF
NA TRBJ2-1 TRBV5-1 CASSLGGTGTNIEQFF
many TRBJ2-3 TRBV7-2 CASSLALPGGGPDTQYF
medium-sized TRBJ2-5 TRBV28 CASSLRGRGETQYF
many TRBJ2-7 TRBV6-5 CASSYSTTGVYYEQYF
many TRBJ2-1 TRBV20-1 CSALTLAGDYNEQFF
many TRBJ2-1 TRBV27 CASSLGVAGGGGDEQFF
many TRBJ1-3 TRBV6-1 CASSEKALSGNTIYF
NA TRBJ1-4 TRBV12-3/TRBV12-4 CASSRDGQVWEKLFF
many TRBJ2-5 TRBV11-2 CASRFGGAQETQYF
many TRBJ2-1 TRBV3-1 CASSQVGGEQFF
few TRBJ2-1 TRBV19 CASSPSRTNEQFF
many TRBJ2-1 TRBV27 CASSLRTSGTGEQFF
many TRBJ2-5 TRBV27 CASRNSESETQYF
NA TRBJ2-3 TRBV4-3 CASSHPRAGGTDTQYF
few TRBJ1-1 TRBV29-1 CSAQGPLMNTEAFF
many TRBJ2-2 TRBV5-1 CASSSQNTGELFF
few TRBJ2-1 TRBV29-1 CSAGRDSNEQFF
NA TRBJ2-1 TRBV19 CASSIAPPVAEQFF
many TRBJ2-1 TRBV11-3 CASSLDRLGTSGSYNEQFF
many TRBJ1-2 TRBV9 CASKGLGGNYGYTF
many TRBJ2-2 TRBV9 CASSPRTADTGELFF
NA TRBJ2-7 TRBV4-2 CASSQERVGQGNYEQYF
NA TRBJ2-3 TRBV7-3 CASSPTDPDTQYF
NA TRBJ1-6 TRBV7-8 CASSGRDSGNSPLHF
many TRBJ1-5 TRBV30 CAWRKGNQPQHF
many TRBJ2-7 TRBV6-9 CASSPKRLAGALIKIVPTGGQYF
NA TRBJ2-5 TRBV5-6 CASSLVLGGVETQYF
few TRBJ2-3 TRBV4-1 CASSVRGGDTQYF
many TRBJ1-1 TRBV5-1 CASSLGGQGTEAFF
many TRBJ2-7 TRBV19 CASSIDENRPYEQYF
many TRBJ1-1 TRBV9 CASSVDPGDTEAFF
many TRBJ2-7 TRBV27 CASSLSHAYEQYF
many TRBJ1-1 TRBV30 CAWCGGTTEAFF
many TRBJ2-3 TRBV7-6 CASKLTKSTDTQYF
many TRBJ2-7 TRBV6-1 CASSEIGYGTLTYEQYF